These 8 T cell receptor beta chains share one sample of origin, sequenced in a study of human T cells and chemical hapten exposure. One entry per CDR3 protein results from TCRdb running MiXCR on the RACE reads. The data show more than 35,000 distinct CDR3 sequences, with about an eighth seen just once and over 2% held by the top ten. Time point: patch test 3, about 24 weeks after DPC sensitization. Documented treatment: therapeutic diphenylcyclopropenone sensitization with weekly scalp DPC. The authors' total RNA extraction used unfractionated whole blood. Here the sequenced sample was whole blood, taken in connection with sensitization to the hapten diphenylcyclopropenone (DPC). The receptors here all came from a middle-aged woman with alopecia areata. Some clones in this sample may be carry-over from other donors' samples.

This clonotype appeared many times. The rearrangement joins TRBV20-1 to TRBJ2-3; weak D call: TRBD2 (6 bases). The germline V gene has CDR1 DFQATT and CDR2 SNEGSKA (reference sequence). V was clipped by 5 bases and J by 2 bases, with 14 bases between them. The CDR3 extends over 14 amino acids. CDR3: CSAPRAGSTDTQYF. The CDR3 DNA reads TGCAGTGCTCCTCGAGCGGGCTCCACAGATACGCAGTATTTT.

This clonotype was detected a few times. The rearrangement joins TRBV4-1 to TRBJ2-3, with 10 bases fitting TRBD2. V shed 3 bases, J shed 2 bases, and the junction held 5 bases outside the gene matches. CDR1 is MGHRA and CDR2 is YSYEKL in the germline V gene. This CDR3 is built from 16 residues. The CDR3 loop is CASSHVTSGNTDTQYF. CDR3 DNA: TGCGCCAGCAGCCATGTTACTAGCGGGAACACAGATACGCAGTATTTT.

This clonotype was seen more than once but under ten times. This chain links TRBV4-1 with TRBJ2-7; D not certain. The CDR3 consists of 13 residues. Germline CDR1 MGHRA, CDR2 YSYEKL. V lost 0 bases to trimming and J lost 3 bases, with 6 bases between them. The chain's CDR3 is CASSQDVGYEQYF. Here the CDR3 DNA reads TGCGCCAGCAGCCAAGATGTGGGCTACGAGCAGTACTTC.

V and J are TRBV30 and TRBJ2-3; D uncertain. CDR1 and CDR2 (germline): GTSNPN, SVGIG (reference sequence). Trimming pared 2 bases from V and 3 bases from J, leaving 3 bases between. This CDR3 is 11 amino acids long. The CDR3 spells CAWSSTDTQYF. The CDR3 DNA reads as TGTGCCTGGAGTAGTACAGATACGCAGTATTTT.

The table lists this clonotype with a few counts. The V gene is TRBV28, the J gene TRBJ2-3; the D gene is possibly TRBD2 (6 bases). Trimming took off 8 bases at V and 5 bases at J, with 17 bases between the two ends. The germline gives CDR1 MDHEN, CDR2 SYDVKM. CDR3 length: 14 residues. The CDR3 reads CASGLRGERDTQYF. CDR3 nucleotides: TGTGCCAGCGGACTACGCGGAGAAAGAGATACGCAGTATTTT. The complete variable domain, with remaining parts taken from reference TRBV28 and TRBJ2-3, reads DVKVTQSSRYLVKRTGEKVFLECVQDMDHENMFWYRQDPGLGLRLIYFSYDVKMKEKGDIPEGYSVSREKKERFSLILESASTNQTSMYLCASGLRGERDTQYFGPGTRLTVL.

Ten or more counts support this clonotype. One junction end does not reproduce the germline sequence, and a read error may be involved. J is TRBJ1-5 and V is TRBV30; no reliable D call. Germline CDR1 and CDR2: GTSNPN and SVGIG (reference sequence). This CDR3 region has 13 residues. The CDR3 sequence: CAWSGGSSQPQHF. The CDR3 DNA is TGTGCCTGGAGTGGAGGGAGCAGTCAGCCCCAGCATTTT.

The J gene is TRBJ1-2, the V gene TRBV27; 8 bases agree with TRBD1. The V and J ends lost 6 bases and 6 bases, in that order; junction bases with no gene match: 6. Germline CDR1 reads MNHEY; CDR2 reads SMNVEV (reference sequence). The CDR3 is 13 residues long. For the CDR3, the DNA is TGTGCCAGCAGCCATGACAGGGGACATGGCTACACCTTC. Its translation: CASSHDRGHGYTF.

This chain links TRBV9 with TRBJ1-6; a possible D gene is TRBD1 (6 bases). This CDR3 spans 17 amino acids. Trimming cost V 3 bases and J 7 bases, with 20 bases left between them. CDR1 is SGDLS and CDR2 is YYNGEE in the germline V gene. CDR3 nucleotides: TGTGCCAGCAGCGGGGGAGACAGGACTTTGGAGAATTCACCCCTCCACTTT. Encoded protein: CASSGGDRTLENSPLHF.